A single T cell receptor beta chain is shown here with its context. The data were obtained in a study of T cell clones after liver transplantation. Overall study context: Liver transplant recipients had immunosuppression withdrawal attempted within 2 years. Samples came pre-transplant, pre-randomization before withdrawal, and post-randomization after withdrawal ended. Three of the eight recipients were HCV-positive; the rest had non-autoimmune, non-viral transplant indications. TCRbeta sequencing after a pre-transplant mixed lymphocyte reaction identified graft-donor-reactive clones, later tracked in post-transplant blood.

TCRdb keeps only in-frame clones here, not all; method: immunoSEQ multiplex PCR. This sample has approximately 51,000 clones; roughly 70% occur once, and the top ten carry more than 9%. The CDR3 consists of 15 residues. Germline V lookup: CDR1 SGHAT, CDR2 FQNNGV. Trimming removed 0 bases at V and 10 bases at J, with 16 bases between. This chain joins TRBV11-2 and TRBJ1-5; a weak D match, TRBD1 (6 bases). The receptor comes from a human patient who received a liver transplant. Some T cells may be supplied by the graft donor. The sequenced sample was CD4+ T cells from blood, obtained about 56 months after liver transplant. For the CDR3, the DNA is TGTGCCAGCAGCTTAGACAGGGGAGGGGTTGGACCCCAGCATTTT. Protein sequence: CASSLDRGGVGPQHF.